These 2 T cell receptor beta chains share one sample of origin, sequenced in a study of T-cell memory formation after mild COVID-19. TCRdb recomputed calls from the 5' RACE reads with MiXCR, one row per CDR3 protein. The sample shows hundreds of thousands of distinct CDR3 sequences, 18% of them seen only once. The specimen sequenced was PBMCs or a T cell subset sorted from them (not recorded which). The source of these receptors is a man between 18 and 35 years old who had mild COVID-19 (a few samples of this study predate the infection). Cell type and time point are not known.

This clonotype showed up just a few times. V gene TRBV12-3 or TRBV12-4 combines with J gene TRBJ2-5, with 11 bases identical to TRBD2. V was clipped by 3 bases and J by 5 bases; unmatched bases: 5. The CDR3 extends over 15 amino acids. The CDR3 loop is CASSLSSGGLETQYF. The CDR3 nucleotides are TGTGCCAGCAGTTTGTCTAGCGGGGGGTTGGAGACCCAGTACTTC.

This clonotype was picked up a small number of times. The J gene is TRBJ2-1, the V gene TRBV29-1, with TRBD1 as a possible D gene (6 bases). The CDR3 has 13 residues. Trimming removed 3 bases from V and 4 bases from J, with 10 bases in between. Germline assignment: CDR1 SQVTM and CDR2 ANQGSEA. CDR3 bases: TGCAGCGTTGAGGTCAGGGGTTACAATGAGCAGTTCTTC. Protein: CSVEVRGYNEQFF.